The source of this T cell receptor (beta chain) is a study of T cell responses to AZD1222 COVID-19 vaccine. The assay was immunoSEQ multiplex PCR, and TCRdb's table has in-frame clones only and misses some. Of fewer than 150,000 clones in the sample, over 85% were seen once. Germline V gene sequence: CDR1 LNHDA, CDR2 SQIVND (reference sequence). The CDR3 length is 15 residues. V gave up 4 bases and J gave up 2 bases, with 15 bases separating them. Source: peripheral blood, taken 28 days after the second AZD1222 dose. The source is an adult who received the AZD1222 COVID-19 vaccine. The rearrangement links TRBV19 to TRBJ2-7; no clear D. The CDR3 loop reads CASSKWQARPYEQYF. The CDR3 bases are TGTGCCAGTAGTAAATGGCAGGCCCGCCCCTACGAGCAGTACTTC.